The T cell receptor (beta chain) under discussion was sequenced for a study of shared clonotypes between healthy human individuals. The ends lost 4 bases at V and 5 bases at J; junction bases unmatched: 6. The CDR3 covers 14 residues. The germline V gene has CDR1 MNHEY and CDR2 SVGAGI. This clone was seen a few times. The study enrolled healthy HIV-negative adults without recent acute infections or vaccinations as donors. Each unsorted sample relied on about 90 million PBMCs as its source of genomic DNA. Sequencing was performed with immunoSEQ multiplex PCR; in TCRdb, only in-frame clones are kept and a portion is missing. The table has some 530,000 clones, approximately 78% seen once.

The chain joins TRBV6-5 to TRBJ1-2; 8 positions match TRBD1. This TCR came from a middle-aged woman in good health. Some clones in this sample may be carry-over from other donors' samples. The sample comprised PBMCs. CDR3 region: CASSLRTGWYGYTF. The CDR3 nucleotides are TGTGCCAGCAGTTTGCGGACAGGGTGGTATGGCTACACCTTC.